This TCR beta chain came from a study of T-cell memory formation after mild COVID-19. Study-level results: Among CD4+ contracting clones, most were CM and EM, and CD8+ ones EMRA.

This clonotype was seen a few times. As yet, its antigen is unknown. TCRdb re-analysed the 5' RACE reads in MiXCR, keeping a single row per CDR3 protein. The top ten hold roughly a fifth of the sample, which has some 320,000 distinct CDR3 sequences, roughly an eighth seen once. The sequence was collected from a man between 18 and 35 years old who had mild COVID-19 (a few samples of this study predate the infection). Cell type and time point are not known. Sequencing was done on a sample of PBMCs or a T cell subset sorted from them (not recorded which).

The CDR3 bases are TGTGCCAGCAGTCGAGGGGAAAACACTGAAGCTTTCTTT. This sequence encodes CASSRGENTEAFF. This chain links TRBV2 with TRBJ1-1; D perhaps matches TRBD1 (5 bases). Germline-derived CDR1 and CDR2 are SNHLY and FYNNEI. V was cut by 5 bases and J by 2 bases, with 9 bases left in between. CDR3 length: 13 residues.